The 14 T cell receptor beta chains reported below all come from one sample, sequenced in a study of cytomegalovirus exposure and HLA in healthy donors. Primers included in the PCR were 60 Vbeta and 13 Jbeta primers. The data were produced by immunoSEQ multiplex PCR, yet TCRdb's version contains in-frame clones alone and is incomplete. The table includes around 130,000 clones, around two thirds detected once. The sequenced sample consisted of PBMCs. Receptors originate from a human donor in good health.

This clone turned up a few times. The V gene is TRBV5-4, the J gene TRBJ2-7, with 10 bases that match TRBD2. Per germline, CDR1 SGHNT and CDR2 YYREEE (reference sequence). Unmatched junction bases numbered 8, after V lost 5 bases and J lost 0 bases. The CDR3 runs 16 residues. CDR3 protein: CASRPGLADSSYEQYF. The DNA of the CDR3 is TGTGCCAGCAGACCTGGACTAGCGGATAGCTCCTACGAGCAGTACTTC. The full variable domain, in which reference TRBV5-4 and TRBJ2-7 provide the parts outside the CDR3, is ETGVTQSPTHLIKTRGQQVTLRCSSQSGHNTVSWYQQALGQGPQFIFQYYREEENGRGNFPPRFSGLQFPNYSSELNVNALELDDSALYLCASRPGLADSSYEQYFGPGTRLTVT.

The rearrangement joins TRBV5-6 to TRBJ2-3, with TRBD1 as a possible D gene (6 bases). V was shortened by 0 bases and J by 5 bases, with 13 bases between the two germline ends. This CDR3 region has 15 residues. CDR1 SGHDT and CDR2 YYEEEE come from the germline V gene. CDR3 sequence (DNA): TGTGCCAGCAGCTTGGTTAACAGGGCACTAGATACGCAGTATTTT. Translated, it gives CASSLVNRALDTQYF.

This clone turned up a few times. The rearrangement joins TRBV27 to TRBJ2-2; 7 nucleotides agree with TRBD1. This CDR3 comprises 12 residues. Germline values: CDR1 MNHEY, CDR2 SMNVEV (reference sequence). The V gene end was trimmed by 8 bases and the J gene end by 6 bases; junction bases not matched to a gene: 3. DNA of the CDR3: TGTGCCAGCTGGGACAGACCCGGGGAGCTGTTTTTT. Translating it yields CASWDRPGELFF.

The V call is TRBV21-1, the J call TRBJ1-5; TRBD1 is the table's D call and was not checked against the DNA. TRBV21-1 is a pseudogene locus. This CDR3 has 17 residues. DNA for the CDR3: TGTGCCAGCAGCAAAGCGGGGGGGACAGGGGACAATCAGCCCCAGCATTTT. This encodes CASSKAGGTGDNQPQHF.

This clone was found once. Germline and junction disagree at one end, which may indicate a read error. This chain uses TRBV7-9 with TRBJ1-1, with D perhaps matching TRBD1 (6 bases). The germline V gene has CDR1 SEHNR and CDR2 FQNEAQ (reference sequence). The CDR3 has 14 residues. The DNA for the CDR3 is TGTTCCAGCAGCCCCTCTACAGGGTTTACTGAAGCTTTCTTT. Translated: CSSSPSTGFTEAFF.

V usage is TRBV11-2 and J usage is TRBJ1-1; TRBD1 matches 7 bases. The CDR3 runs 13 residues. Germline V gives CDR1 SGHAT, CDR2 FQNNGV. V shed 5 bases and J 6 bases; nucleotides not matched to a gene: 6. The CDR3 sequence: CASSIAGTAEAFF. The CDR3 nucleotides read TGTGCCAGCAGCATAGCCGGGACAGCTGAAGCTTTCTTT.

V gene TRBV4-1 combines with J gene TRBJ2-7, with TRBD1 identical over 9 bases. In germline, CDR1 is MGHRA, CDR2 YSYEKL. The CDR3 is 18 residues long. With V trimmed by 0 bases and J by 5 bases, 14 bases remained unmatched. The CDR3 sequence is CASSQDRGTGNSWDEQYF. CDR3 bases: TGCGCCAGCAGCCAAGATAGGGGGACAGGGAATAGTTGGGACGAGCAGTACTTC.

The chain is built from TRBV7-2 and TRBJ2-1; TRBD2 is a possible D gene (5 bases). The CDR3 totals 16 residues. CDR1 and CDR2 from the germline V gene are SGHTA and FQGNSA. Trimming took 3 bases from V and 2 from J, leaving 14 bases between them. Here the CDR3 DNA reads TGTGCCAGCAGCTTTAGAAGCGGACCAACCTACAATGAGCAGTTCTTC. Protein sequence: CASSFRSGPTYNEQFF.

V is TRBV5-1 and J is TRBJ1-1, with D possibly being TRBD1 (6 bases). The germline V and J ends were trimmed by 3 bases and 1 base, with 10 bases remaining between them. This CDR3 contains 14 residues. Germline CDR1 reads SGHRS; CDR2 reads YFSETQ. The DNA of the CDR3 is TGCGCCAGCAGCTCAATAGGGGGGAACACTGAAGCTTTCTTT. Translation: CASSSIGGNTEAFF.

This rearrangement joins TRBV30 to TRBJ2-7; D is undetermined. Germline-derived CDR1 and CDR2 are GTSNPN and SVGIG (reference sequence). Trimming cost V 1 base and J 5 bases, with 12 bases left between them. CDR3 size: 13 residues. The CDR3 region is CAWSAQPVDEQYF. The CDR3 DNA follows: TGTGCCTGGAGTGCCCAACCGGTGGACGAGCAGTACTTC.

The V and J genes are TRBV6-5 and TRBJ1-4, with D possibly being TRBD1 (5 bases). Between the trimmed V and J ends, which lost 6 bases and 5 bases, there was a span of 10 bases. The V gene's germline CDR1 is MNHEY and CDR2 SVGAGI. CDR3 length: 13 amino acids. The CDR3 loop is CASRARQNEKLFF. As DNA, the CDR3 is TGTGCCAGCAGAGCCAGACAGAATGAAAAACTGTTTTTT.

The rearrangement links TRBV19 to TRBJ2-4, with D possibly matching TRBD2 (6 bases). The length of the CDR3 is 15 residues. Trimming left V 5 bases short and J 3 bases short, with 14 bases between. CDR1 and CDR2 from the germline V gene are LNHDA and SQIVND (reference sequence). The CDR3 nucleotides are TGTGCCAGTAGTCCCGCGGGGACCGGCAAAAACATTCAGTACTTC. Its protein product is CASSPAGTGKNIQYF.

This chain links TRBV28 with TRBJ1-5; no reliable D call. V was shortened by 5 bases and J by 11 bases, with 16 bases between the two germline ends. The CDR3 consists of 13 residues. The germline V gene has CDR1 MDHEN and CDR2 SYDVKM. CDR3 nucleotides: TGTGCCAGCAGTCAAAACTTACTGGTTACCCAGCATTTT. This gives the protein CASSQNLLVTQHF.

This clone was detected a few times. The chain carries TRBV4-3 and TRBJ2-7; 7 bases line up with TRBD2. The V gene's germline CDR1 is LGHNA and CDR2 YSLEER. V trimming: 1 base; J trimming: 0 bases; junction bases outside the gene matches: 3. This CDR3 is built from 15 residues. Written as DNA, the CDR3 is TGCGCCAGCAGCCAAGGGCCTAGCGGCTCCTACGAGCAGTACTTC. Its translation: CASSQGPSGSYEQYF.